This T cell receptor (beta chain) was recorded in a study of cytomegalovirus exposure and HLA in healthy donors. Study-level points and caveats: Available immune exposure information covered CMV serostatus only. The authors listed 150 to 200 TCR beta chains as cytomegalovirus-associated. The study assumed roughly uniform donor sequencing depth for presence/absence analyses.

The study ran its PCR with 60 Vbeta and 13 Jbeta primers. Here immunoSEQ multiplex PCR was the method, and the copy in TCRdb shows in-frame clones only, minus some. The sample lists some 190,000 clones; over 80% were seen once. In regard to this clone: Its cognate antigen is unknown.

Healthy donors of bone marrow made up the group. This receptor was identified in a boy aged 2 to 9 in good health and CMV-seronegative. Sequencing input: PBMCs.

The CDR3 sequence: CASSTNYNSPLHF. The DNA for the CDR3 is TGTGCCAGTAGTACCAACTATAATTCACCCCTCCACTTT. This rearrangement joins TRBV19 to TRBJ1-6; no clear D gene. Trimming took off 4 bases at V and 3 bases at J, with 4 bases between the two ends. This CDR3 has 13 amino acids. The germline V gene has CDR1 LNHDA and CDR2 SQIVND (reference sequence). The full variable domain, its missing parts supplied by reference TRBV19 and TRBJ1-6, is DGGITQSPKYLFRKEGQNVTLSCEQNLNHDAMYWYRQDPGQGLRLIYYSQIVNDFQKGDIAEGYSVSREKKESFPLTVTSAQKNPTAFYLCASSTNYNSPLHFGNGTRLTVT.